The TCR beta chain described here comes from a study of blood T cells in healthy people across ages. Notes on this clonotype: Compared with germline, one end of the junction differs, possibly owing to a read error.

The CDR3 is 14 residues long. Healthy Caucasians from Russia aged about 6 to 100 served as donors. Peripheral blood from each donor was collected in a volume of approximately 10 milliliters. Per sample, extraction of total RNA gave at least 5.5 micrograms in every case. With a J-beta primer mix and a sample-barcoded 5' primer, a second PCR ran about 7 to 12 cycles. Each cDNA molecule was tagged by a template-switch adaptor with 12 random nucleotides. TCRdb reanalysed the 5' RACE reads using MiXCR and keeps one entry per CDR3 protein. The sample includes about 800,000 distinct CDR3 sequences, roughly 25% of them seen just once. These records were also assigned to another study, of T cells of mothers and their children.

The chain combines TRBV12-3 or TRBV12-4 with TRBJ2-5, with D maybe TRBD2 (5 bases). The sequencing sample was made of blood. This clonotype was obtained from a boy between 10 and 17 years old in good health. This chain's CDR3 is CASGNKLAGETQCF. CDR3 nucleotide sequence: TGTGCCAGCGGCAATAAGCTAGCAGGAGAGACCCAGTGCTTC.